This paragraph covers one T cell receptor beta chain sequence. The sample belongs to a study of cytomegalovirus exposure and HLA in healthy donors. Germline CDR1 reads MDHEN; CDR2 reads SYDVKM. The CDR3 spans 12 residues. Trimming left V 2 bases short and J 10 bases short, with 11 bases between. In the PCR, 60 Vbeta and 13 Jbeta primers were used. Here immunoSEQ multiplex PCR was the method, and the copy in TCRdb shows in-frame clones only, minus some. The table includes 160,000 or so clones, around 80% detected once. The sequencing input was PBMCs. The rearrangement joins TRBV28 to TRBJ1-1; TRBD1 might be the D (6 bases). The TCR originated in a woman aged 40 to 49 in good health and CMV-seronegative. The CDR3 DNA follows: TGTGCCAGCAGTTTACCAGGGGTTGGAGCTTTCTTT. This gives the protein CASSLPGVGAFF.